The rows below give T cell receptor beta chains drawn from one sample of a study of cytomegalovirus exposure and HLA in healthy donors. Assay: immunoSEQ multiplex PCR; the TCRdb copy retains only in-frame clones and omits some. The table shows 200,000 to 300,000 clones, with around four fifths occurring only once. Material for sequencing was PBMCs. These receptors originate from a middle-aged woman in good health and CMV-seropositive. Each CDR3 is given with its conserved first and last residue.

>TRBJ1-1|TRBV27
CASRPTGATEAFF
>TRBJ2-7|TRBV25-1
CASRLSGSSYEQYF
>TRBJ1-1|TRBV7-9
CSSSLGTGAPGTEAFF
>TRBJ2-1|TRBV25-1
CASSWTAYNEQFF
>TRBJ1-1|TRBV6-6
CASSYSGGRMNTEAFF
>TRBJ1-5|TRBV6-5
CASNNRGQPQHF
>TRBJ1-1|TRBV6-6
CATRDSGSTEAFF
>TRBJ2-5|TRBV5-1
CASSLVLAGGETQYF
>TRBJ2-6|TRBV4-2
CASSPSLETSGANVLTF
>TRBJ2-7|TRBV7-9
CASSTVLAGSYEQYF
>TRBJ1-1|TRBV28
CATFRQGNTEAFF
>TRBJ1-1|TRBV18
CASSPPSWAGGELTEAFF
>TRBJ1-4|TRBV5-1
CASSWGQGSTNEKLFF
>TRBJ2-7|TRBV7-9
CAATRGGQDYEQYF
>TRBJ2-1|TRBV9
CASSVAWGGGRAVNEQFF
>TRBJ2-2|TRBV7-2
CASSFDRALNTGELFF
>TRBJ1-1|TRBV29-1
CSVGNRGGTEAFF
>TRBJ1-2|TRBV20-1
CSATSGVGYTF
>TRBJ2-3|TRBV6-1
CASSVSTSDPRAQYF
>TRBJ2-2|TRBV19
CASSSGTNTGELFF
>TRBJ2-1|TRBV27
CASSFRLAGNYNEQFF
>TRBJ1-1|TRBV11-2
CASSLGTENTEAFF
>TRBJ1-5|TRBV6-6
CASSYGPSNQPQHF
>TRBJ1-2|TRBV27
CAIESYGYTF
>TRBJ1-6|TRBV30
CAWSGTDRSSYNSPLHF
>TRBJ1-1|TRBV6-5
CASSYRGKGTEAFF
>TRBJ2-5|TRBV9
CASSVVPGETQYF
>TRBJ2-7|TRBV7-2
CASSLDRGSYEQYF
>TRBJ2-7|TRBV7-2
CASSFTSYEQYF
>TRBJ2-3|TRBV7-3
CASSPGDTDTQYF
>TRBJ1-2|TRBV27
CASGRDTSEGNGYTF
>TRBJ2-5|TRBV15
CATSRGGGTAQETQYF
>TRBJ2-3|TRBV5-1
CASTRRVSGSNTDTQYF